This entry describes one T cell receptor (beta chain). Its antigen is not identified. The read comes to an end 3 residues before the CDR3 does, leaving the germline J gene to fill in the end. CDR1 is LNHDA and CDR2 is SQIVND in the germline V gene (reference sequence). The CDR3 length is 13 residues. Trimming took 5 bases from V and 6 from J, leaving 13 bases between them. TCRdb's copy holds only in-frame clones and misses some; the assay was immunoSEQ multiplex PCR. The sample table sets out over 25,000 clones. This sample was included in a study of Tregs in tolerant kidney transplant recipients. Study observations and caveats: The small number of patients limits these findings pending further validation.

The origin of this receptor is a human donor who received a combined kidney and bone marrow transplant. The rearrangement uses TRBV19 and TRBJ1-2; a possible D gene is TRBD1 (5 bases). The sample consisted of CD8+ T cells from blood, taken before the transplant. This CDR3 is CASSLRGAHGYTF. The CDR3 DNA, read in part, is TGTGCCAGTAGTTTAAGGGGAGCTCATGGC.